This section outlines one TCR beta chain sequence together with its context. The sample comes from a study of blood T cell repertoires in COVID-19. Across the study: Material from acute and convalescent COVID-19 was sourced from the United States, Italy and Spain.

Germline-derived CDR1 and CDR2 are ENHRY and SYGVKD. The CDR3 runs to 13 residues. Trimming removed 0 bases from V and 5 bases from J, with 7 bases in between. As handled by the study authors: Amplification with reference gene primers provided the estimates of nucleated cell counts. TCRdb keeps only in-frame clones here, not all; method: immunoSEQ multiplex PCR. D and trimming come from the DNA, and the V and J calls and clone size come from that table. This table has around 190,000 clones, more than 75% appearing once. This receptor was identified in a human donor in a cohort sampled during active COVID-19. The sequencing input was peripheral blood. The chain has TRBV10-3 and TRBJ2-5; D ambiguous. CDR3 in amino acids: CAISESPVETQYF. CDR3 DNA: TGTGCCATCAGTGAGTCCCCCGTTGAGACCCAGTACTTC.